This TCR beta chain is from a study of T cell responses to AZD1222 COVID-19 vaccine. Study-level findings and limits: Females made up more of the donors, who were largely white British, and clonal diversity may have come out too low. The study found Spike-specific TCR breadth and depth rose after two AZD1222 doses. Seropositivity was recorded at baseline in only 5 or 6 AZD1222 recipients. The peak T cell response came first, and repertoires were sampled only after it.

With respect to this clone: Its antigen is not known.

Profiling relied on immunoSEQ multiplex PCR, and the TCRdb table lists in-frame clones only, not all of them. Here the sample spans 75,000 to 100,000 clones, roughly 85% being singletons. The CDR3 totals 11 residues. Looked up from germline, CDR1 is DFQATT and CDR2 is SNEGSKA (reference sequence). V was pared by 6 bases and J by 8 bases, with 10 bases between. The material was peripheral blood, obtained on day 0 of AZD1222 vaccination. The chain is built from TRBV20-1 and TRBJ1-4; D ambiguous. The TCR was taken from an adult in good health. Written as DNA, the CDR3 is TGCAGTGCCCCGACGAGAGAAAAACTGTTTTTT. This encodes CSAPTREKLFF.